These 22 T cell receptor beta chains were all obtained from the same sample, sequenced in a study of blood T cell repertoires in COVID-19. Profiling relied on immunoSEQ multiplex PCR, and the TCRdb table lists in-frame clones only, not all of them. The data show around 220,000 clones, with less than 90% seen just once and approximately 6.2% held by the top ten. Sequencing was done on a sample of PBMCs or T cells enriched from blood (not recorded which). Source of these receptors: a woman in her thirties or forties who had recovered from COVID-19.

The chain is built from TRBV5-1 and TRBJ1-6; 9 nucleotides match TRBD1. Germline V CDR1 and CDR2: SGHRS, YFSETQ. The CDR3 has 14 residues. The V segment lost 6 bases and the J segment 9 bases; nucleotides outside the gene matches: 7. The CDR3 loop is CASNTGQGSSPLHF. CDR3 DNA sequence: TGCGCCAGCAACACCGGACAGGGGTCTTCACCCCTCCACTTT.

CDR3 sequence: CASSTRAANYGYTF. CDR3 DNA sequence: TGTGCCAGCAGTACTAGAGCGGCTAACTATGGCTACACCTTC. The J gene is TRBJ1-2, the V gene TRBV6-5; unclear D gene. Germline V gene data show CDR1 as MNHEY and CDR2 as SVGAGI. Between the trimmed V and J ends, which lost 5 bases and 0 bases, there was a span of 10 bases. The CDR3 runs to 14 residues.

V is TRBV10-3 and J is TRBJ1-5; 7 bases line up with TRBD1. The J segment lost 11 bases and the V segment lost 3 bases, leaving 1 base of the junction unmatched. This CDR3 is built from 11 residues. Germline CDR1 is ENHRY and CDR2 is SYGVKD. CDR3 sequence (DNA): TGTGCCATCAGTGAACAGGGGACCCAGCATTTT. Its translation is CAISEQGTQHF.

The chain links TRBV10-2 to TRBJ1-5; 7 bases are a match to TRBD1. This CDR3 region has 14 residues. V was pared by 6 bases and J by 9 bases, with 11 bases of the junction left unmatched. Germline loops: CDR1 WSHSY, CDR2 SAAADI. The CDR3 coding sequence is TGCGCCAGCAGATTGGGACAGTCAGGGGGGCCCCAGCATTTT. This translates into CASRLGQSGGPQHF.

The chain links TRBV18 to TRBJ2-3; tentative D call: TRBD1 (5 bases). The germline V gene has CDR1 KGHSH and CDR2 LQKENI. There are 14 residues in the CDR3. V lost 5 bases, J lost 2 bases, and 11 bases lay in between. CDR3 in DNA: TGTGCCAGCTCATTGACAGCACTCACAGATACGCAGTATTTT. Translated, it gives CASSLTALTDTQYF.

The chain recombines TRBV9 with TRBJ1-1, with D maybe TRBD1 (5 bases). V dropped 2 bases and J dropped 5 bases, with 7 bases sitting between them. From germline, CDR1 is SGDLS and CDR2 YYNGEE. The CDR3 runs to 12 residues. CDR3 amino acids: CASSVGGTEAFF. The CDR3 region has the DNA TGTGCCAGCAGCGTTGGGGGGACTGAAGCTTTCTTT.

This clone occurred once. This chain joins TRBV5-1 and TRBJ2-5; 9 nucleotides match TRBD1. CDR1 is SGHRS, CDR2 YFSETQ, per germline. V gave up 4 bases and J gave up 4 bases; unmatched junction bases: 5. The CDR3 totals 14 residues. The CDR3 sequence: CASSDTGGGETQYF. In DNA, the CDR3 is TGCGCCAGCAGCGATACAGGGGGCGGAGAGACCCAGTACTTC.

The V gene is TRBV6-5, the J gene TRBJ1-2, with D unclear. Germline CDR1 reads MNHEY; CDR2 reads SVGAGI. CDR3 length equals 12 residues. Trimming pared 8 bases from V and 0 bases from J, leaving 7 bases between. The CDR3 DNA sequence: TGTGCCAGCGCCCGAGCTAACTATGGCTACACCTTC. Protein: CASARANYGYTF.

This clone was detected a few times. This chain joins TRBV29-1 and TRBJ1-1; tentative D call: TRBD1 (5 bases). This CDR3 region has 12 residues. Trimming took off 4 bases at V and 6 bases at J, with 12 bases between the two ends. The germline V gene has CDR1 SQVTM and CDR2 ANQGSEA. Here the CDR3 reads CSVGGRVAEAFF. As DNA, the CDR3 is TGCAGCGTTGGAGGCAGGGTCGCTGAAGCTTTCTTT.

V and J are TRBV6-5 and TRBJ1-6, with D unresolved. Trimming shortened V by 6 bases and J by 10 bases, and 13 bases separated the two germline ends. CDR1 is MNHEY and CDR2 is SVGAGI in the germline V gene. This CDR3 region has 13 residues. The CDR3 spells CASRGRRSSPLHF. The CDR3 nucleotides read TGTGCCAGCAGGGGTAGGAGAAGCTCACCCCTCCACTTT.

The chain has TRBV14 and TRBJ2-1; D is uncertain. Between the trimmed V and J ends, which lost 4 bases and 2 bases, there was a span of 6 bases. The CDR3 totals 13 residues. Germline CDR1 and CDR2: SGHDN and FVKESK. In DNA form, the CDR3 reads TGTGCCAGCAGCCCTTGGCCCTACAATGAGCAGTTCTTC. It translates to CASSPWPYNEQFF. Using reference TRBV14 and TRBJ2-1 for the parts outside the CDR3, the full variable domain is EAGVTQFPSHSVIEKGQTVTLRCDPISGHDNLYWYRRVMGKEIKFLLHFVKESKQDESGMPNNRFLAERTGGTYSTLKVQPAELEDSGVYFCASSPWPYNEQFFGPGTRLTVL.

The rearrangement uses TRBV4-3 and TRBJ2-3; 7 bases agree with TRBD1. V lost 0 bases to trimming and J lost 6 bases; unmatched junction nucleotides: 6. This CDR3 comprises 15 residues. CDR1 is LGHNA, CDR2 YSLEER, per germline. In DNA, the CDR3 is TGCGCCAGCAGCCAAGAAGACAGGGAGTTTGATACGCAGTATTTT. Translated: CASSQEDREFDTQYF.

This chain links TRBV19 with TRBJ2-1, with D tentatively TRBD1 (5 bases). The V end lost 5 bases, the J end lost 2 bases, and 10 bases lay between the germline ends. The germline CDR1 and CDR2 sequences are LNHDA and SQIVND (reference sequence). The CDR3 totals 14 residues. The CDR3: CASSGLGAYNEQFF. In DNA form, the CDR3 reads TGTGCCAGTAGTGGTTTAGGGGCCTACAATGAGCAGTTCTTC.

The chain combines TRBV24-1 with TRBJ1-3; tentatively, D is TRBD1 (6 bases). CDR1 and CDR2 (germline): KGHDR, SFDVKD. The germline V and J ends were trimmed by 7 bases and 0 bases, with 15 bases remaining between them. CDR3 length: 16 amino acids. The CDR3 loop reads CATSDNRADSGNTIYF. In DNA, the CDR3 is TGTGCCACCAGCGACAACAGGGCGGACTCTGGAAACACCATATATTTT.

J is TRBJ1-2 and V is TRBV7-3, with 9 bases that match TRBD1. The CDR3 is made up of 15 amino acids. Per germline, CDR1 SGHTA and CDR2 FQGTGA. Trimming took 1 base from V and 7 from J; bases not matched to a gene: 7. The CDR3 protein is CASSLNSGQGLGYTF. For the CDR3, the DNA is TGTGCCAGCAGCTTAAACTCGGGACAGGGACTTGGCTACACCTTC.

The genes are TRBV24-1 and TRBJ2-2, with TRBD2 matching 7 bases. CDR1 is KGHDR and CDR2 is SFDVKD in the germline V gene. CDR3 length equals 18 residues. The junction had 6 bases not matched to a gene; V was cut back by 0 bases and J by 0 bases. The CDR3 protein is CATSDLNRGTTNTGELFF. CDR3 DNA: TGTGCCACCAGTGATTTGAATAGAGGGACTACGAACACCGGGGAGCTGTTTTTT.

CDR3 amino acids: CASSQDPGQGSYEQYF. DNA for the CDR3: TGTGCCAGCAGCCAAGACCCGGGACAGGGCTCCTACGAGCAGTACTTC. The chain is built from TRBV3-1 (or the pseudogene TRBV3-2) and TRBJ2-7; 9 positions agree with TRBD1. Trimming took 0 bases from V and 0 from J; bases not matched to a gene: 3. The CDR3 has 16 amino acids. Germline V gene lookup returns CDR1 LGHDT and CDR2 YNNKEL (reference sequence).

The chain uses TRBV10-3 and TRBJ2-5; 9 bases align to TRBD1. J was trimmed by 5 bases and V by 2 bases; bases with no gene match: 6. From germline, CDR1 is ENHRY and CDR2 SYGVKD. The CDR3 spans 15 residues. CDR3 loop: CAISETTGGRETQYF. CDR3 in DNA: TGTGCCATCAGTGAGACTACAGGGGGCAGGGAGACCCAGTACTTC.

J is TRBJ1-1 and V is TRBV19; TRBD1 aligns across 7 bases. J gave up 3 bases and V 4 bases, and 5 bases lay outside the gene matches. CDR1 is LNHDA and CDR2 is SQIVND in the germline V gene (reference sequence). The CDR3 consists of 14 residues. For the CDR3, the DNA is TGTGCCAGTAGTAACCGGGACAGAGACACTGAAGCTTTCTTT. Its translation is CASSNRDRDTEAFF.

The gene calls are TRBV10-3 and TRBJ2-1; TRBD2 agrees at 9 bases. Trimming at V came to 6 bases and at J to 4 bases, leaving 1 base not matched to a gene. This CDR3 spans 13 amino acids. From germline, CDR1 is ENHRY and CDR2 SYGVKD. The CDR3 reads CAIRREGYNEQFF. CDR3 DNA: TGTGCCATCAGGCGGGAGGGATACAATGAGCAGTTCTTC.

The chain combines TRBV3-1 (or the pseudogene TRBV3-2) with TRBJ2-7; 14 bases are shared with TRBD2. Germline lookup yields CDR1 LGHDT and CDR2 YNNKEL (reference sequence). J was trimmed by 0 bases and V by 0 bases; bases with no gene match: 10. CDR3 length: 20 residues. The CDR3, as DNA: TGTGCCAGCAGCCAAGATCTCCGGACTAGCGGGAGGACCAGCTCCTACGAGCAGTACGTC. Translating it yields CASSQDLRTSGRTSSYEQYV.

The chain uses TRBV2 and TRBJ2-7; TRBD2 might be the D (6 bases). The CDR3 consists of 10 residues. The V end lost 9 bases, the J end lost 10 bases, and 13 bases lay between the germline ends. Germline V gives CDR1 SNHLY, CDR2 FYNNEI. CDR3 bases: TGTGCCAGAGAGGGACTCCCTCAGTACGTC. This gives the protein CAREGLPQYV.